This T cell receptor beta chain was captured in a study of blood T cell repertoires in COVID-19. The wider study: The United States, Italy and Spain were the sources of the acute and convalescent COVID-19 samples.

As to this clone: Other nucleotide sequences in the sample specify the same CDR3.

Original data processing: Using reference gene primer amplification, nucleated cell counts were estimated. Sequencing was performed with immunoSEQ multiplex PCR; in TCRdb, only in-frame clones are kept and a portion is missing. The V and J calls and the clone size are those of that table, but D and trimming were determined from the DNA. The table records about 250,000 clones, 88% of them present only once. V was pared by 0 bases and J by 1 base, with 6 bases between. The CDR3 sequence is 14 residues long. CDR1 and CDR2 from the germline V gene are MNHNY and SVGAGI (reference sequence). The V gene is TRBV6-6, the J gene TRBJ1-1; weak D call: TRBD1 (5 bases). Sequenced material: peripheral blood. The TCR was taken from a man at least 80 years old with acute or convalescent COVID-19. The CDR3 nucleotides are TGTGCCAGCAGTTACTCCGGGGGGAACACTGAAGCTTTCTTT. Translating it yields CASSYSGGNTEAFF.